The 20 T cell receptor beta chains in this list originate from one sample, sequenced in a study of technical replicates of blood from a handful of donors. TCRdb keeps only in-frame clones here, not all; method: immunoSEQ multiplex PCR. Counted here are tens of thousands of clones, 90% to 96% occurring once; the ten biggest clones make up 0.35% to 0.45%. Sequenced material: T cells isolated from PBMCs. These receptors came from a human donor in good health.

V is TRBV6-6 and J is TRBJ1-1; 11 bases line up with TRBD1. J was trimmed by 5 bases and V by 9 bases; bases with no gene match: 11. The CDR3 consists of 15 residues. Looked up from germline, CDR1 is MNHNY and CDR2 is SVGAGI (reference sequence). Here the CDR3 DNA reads TGTGCCAGTAACGGACAGGGGGCTTTAAGGACTGAAGCTTTCTTT. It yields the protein CASNGQGALRTEAFF.

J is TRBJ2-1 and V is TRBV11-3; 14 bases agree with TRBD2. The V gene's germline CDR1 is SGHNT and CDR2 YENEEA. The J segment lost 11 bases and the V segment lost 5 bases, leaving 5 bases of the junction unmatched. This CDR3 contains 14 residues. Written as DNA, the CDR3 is TGTGCCAGCAGCCTTGGACTAGCGGGAGGAAAGCAGTTCTTC. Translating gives CASSLGLAGGKQFF.

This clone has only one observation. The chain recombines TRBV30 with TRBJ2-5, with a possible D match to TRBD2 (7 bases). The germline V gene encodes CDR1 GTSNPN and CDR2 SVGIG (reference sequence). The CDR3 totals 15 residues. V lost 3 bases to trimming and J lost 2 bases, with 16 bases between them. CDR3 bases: TGTGCCTGGAGCGTAGCCAGCGGGACACAAGAGACCCAGTACTTC. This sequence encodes CAWSVASGTQETQYF. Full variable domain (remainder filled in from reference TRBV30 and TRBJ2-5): SQTIHQWPATLVQPVGSPLSLECTVEGTSNPNLYWYRQAAGRGLQLLFYSVGIGQISSEVPQNLSASRPQDRQFILSSKKLLLSDSGFYLCAWSVASGTQETQYFGPGTRLLVL.

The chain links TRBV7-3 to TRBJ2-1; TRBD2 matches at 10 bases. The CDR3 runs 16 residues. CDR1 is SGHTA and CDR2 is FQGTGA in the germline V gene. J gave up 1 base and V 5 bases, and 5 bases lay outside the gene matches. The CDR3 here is CASSISGRGSYNEQFF. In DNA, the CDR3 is TGTGCCAGCAGCATCAGCGGGAGGGGATCCTACAATGAGCAGTTCTTC.

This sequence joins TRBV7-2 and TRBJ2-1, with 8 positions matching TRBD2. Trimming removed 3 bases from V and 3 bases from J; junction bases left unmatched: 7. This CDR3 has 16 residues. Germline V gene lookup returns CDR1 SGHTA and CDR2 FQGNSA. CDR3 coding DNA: TGTGCCAGCAGCTTTTCTTGGACTAGCAACTACAATGAGCAGTTCTTC. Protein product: CASSFSWTSNYNEQFF.

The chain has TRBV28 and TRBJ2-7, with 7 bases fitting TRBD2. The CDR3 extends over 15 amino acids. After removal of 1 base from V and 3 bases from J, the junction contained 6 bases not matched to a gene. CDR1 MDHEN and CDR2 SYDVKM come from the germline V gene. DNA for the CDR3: TGTGCCAGCAGTTTATCCCTTCCTAGCGGCTACGAGCAGTACTTC. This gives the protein CASSLSLPSGYEQYF. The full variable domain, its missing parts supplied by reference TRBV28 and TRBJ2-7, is DVKVTQSSRYLVKRTGEKVFLECVQDMDHENMFWYRQDPGLGLRLIYFSYDVKMKEKGDIPEGYSVSREKKERFSLILESASTNQTSMYLCASSLSLPSGYEQYFGPGTRLTVT.

The CDR3 protein is CASSFSGSGAYEQYF. The CDR3 DNA sequence: TGTGCCAGCAGCTTTTCCGGTAGCGGGGCCTACGAGCAGTACTTC. The rearrangement uses TRBV7-2 and TRBJ2-7; 8 bases are shared with TRBD2. Trimming took 3 bases from V and 2 from J; bases not matched to a gene: 6. The CDR3 totals 15 residues. Per germline, CDR1 SGHTA and CDR2 FQGNSA.

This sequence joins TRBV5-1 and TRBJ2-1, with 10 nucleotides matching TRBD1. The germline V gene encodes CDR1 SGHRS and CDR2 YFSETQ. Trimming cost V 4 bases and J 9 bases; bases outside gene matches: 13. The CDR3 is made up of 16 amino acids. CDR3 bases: TGCGCCAGCAGCGTGACAGGGGGCTACGGGGTGGGTGAGCAGTTCTTC. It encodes CASSVTGGYGVGEQFF. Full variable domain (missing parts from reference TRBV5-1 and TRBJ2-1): KAGVTQTPRYLIKTRGQQVTLSCSPISGHRSVSWYQQTPGQGLQFLFEYFSETQRNKGNFPGRFSGRQFSNSRSEMNVSTLELGDSALYLCASSVTGGYGVGEQFFGPGTRLTVL.

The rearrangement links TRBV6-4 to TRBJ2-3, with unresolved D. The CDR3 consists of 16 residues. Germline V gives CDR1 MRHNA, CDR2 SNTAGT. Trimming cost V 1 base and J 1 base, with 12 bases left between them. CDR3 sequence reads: CASSDLVGQGTDTQYF. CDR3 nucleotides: TGTGCCAGCAGTGACTTAGTGGGTCAGGGCACAGATACGCAGTATTTT.

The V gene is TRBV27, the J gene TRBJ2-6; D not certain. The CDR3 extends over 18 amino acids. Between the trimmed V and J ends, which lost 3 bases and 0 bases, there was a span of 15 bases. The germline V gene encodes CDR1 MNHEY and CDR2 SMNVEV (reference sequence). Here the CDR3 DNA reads TGTGCCAGCAGTTTGGGTCCAGGCTCCTACTCTGGGGCCAACGTCCTGACTTTC. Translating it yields CASSLGPGSYSGANVLTF.

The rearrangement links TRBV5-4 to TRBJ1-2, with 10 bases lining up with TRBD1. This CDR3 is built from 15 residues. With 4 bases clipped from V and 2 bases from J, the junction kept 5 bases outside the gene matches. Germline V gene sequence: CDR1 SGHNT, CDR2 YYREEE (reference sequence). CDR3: CASSPTGGRNYGYTF. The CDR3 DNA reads TGTGCCAGCAGCCCGACAGGGGGCCGGAACTATGGCTACACCTTC.

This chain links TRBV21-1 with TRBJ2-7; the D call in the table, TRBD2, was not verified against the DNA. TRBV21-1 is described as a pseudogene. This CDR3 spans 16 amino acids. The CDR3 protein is CASSKETSGRAYEQYF. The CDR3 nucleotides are TGTGCCAGCAGCAAAGAGACTAGCGGGAGGGCGTACGAGCAGTACTTC.

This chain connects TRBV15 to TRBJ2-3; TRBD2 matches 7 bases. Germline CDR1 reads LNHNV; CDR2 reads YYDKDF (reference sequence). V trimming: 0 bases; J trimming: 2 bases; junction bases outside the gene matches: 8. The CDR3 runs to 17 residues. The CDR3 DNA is TGTGCCACCAGCAGAGAGGTAGCGGGTACACCCACAGATACGCAGTATTTT. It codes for CATSREVAGTPTDTQYF.

The CDR3 sequence is CASKWQGIEKLFF. The CDR3 DNA is TGTGCCAGTAAATGGCAGGGTATCGAAAAACTGTTTTTT. The chain combines TRBV19 with TRBJ1-4; D possibly corresponds to TRBD1 (5 bases). From germline, CDR1 is LNHDA and CDR2 SQIVND (reference sequence). This CDR3 is 13 amino acids long. V lost 7 bases to trimming and J lost 8 bases, with 14 bases between them.

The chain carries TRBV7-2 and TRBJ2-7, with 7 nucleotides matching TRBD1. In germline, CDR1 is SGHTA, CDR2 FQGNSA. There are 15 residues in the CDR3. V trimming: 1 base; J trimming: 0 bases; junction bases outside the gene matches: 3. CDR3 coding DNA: TGTGCCAGCAGCTTAGTCGGACAGGTCTCCTACGAGCAGTACTTC. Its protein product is CASSLVGQVSYEQYF.

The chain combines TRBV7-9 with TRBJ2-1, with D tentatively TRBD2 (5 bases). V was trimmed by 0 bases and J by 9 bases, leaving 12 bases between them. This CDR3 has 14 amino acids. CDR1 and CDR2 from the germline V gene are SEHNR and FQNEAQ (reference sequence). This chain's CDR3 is CASSLAQRLSEQFF. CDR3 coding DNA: TGTGCCAGCAGCTTAGCTCAGCGGCTGTCTGAGCAGTTCTTC.

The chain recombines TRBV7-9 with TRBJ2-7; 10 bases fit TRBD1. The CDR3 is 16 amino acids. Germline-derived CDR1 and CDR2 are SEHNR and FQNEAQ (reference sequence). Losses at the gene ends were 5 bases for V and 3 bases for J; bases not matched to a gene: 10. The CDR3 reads CASSPTGQGFSYEQYF. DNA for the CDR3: TGTGCCAGCAGCCCGACGGGACAGGGGTTTAGCTACGAGCAGTACTTC.

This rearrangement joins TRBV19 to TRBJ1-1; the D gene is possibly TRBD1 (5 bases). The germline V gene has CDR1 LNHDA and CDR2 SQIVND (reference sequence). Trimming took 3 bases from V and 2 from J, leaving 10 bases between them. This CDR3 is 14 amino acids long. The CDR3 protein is CASSIRRANTEAFF. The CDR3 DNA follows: TGTGCCAGTAGTATTCGCAGGGCCAACACTGAAGCTTTCTTT.

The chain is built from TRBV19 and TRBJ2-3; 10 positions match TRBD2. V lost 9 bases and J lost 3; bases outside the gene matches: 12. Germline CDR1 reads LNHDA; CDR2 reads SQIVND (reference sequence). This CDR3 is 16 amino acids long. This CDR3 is CASTKGLAGGTDTQYF. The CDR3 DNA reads TGTGCCAGCACGAAGGGATTAGCGGGAGGTACAGATACGCAGTATTTT.

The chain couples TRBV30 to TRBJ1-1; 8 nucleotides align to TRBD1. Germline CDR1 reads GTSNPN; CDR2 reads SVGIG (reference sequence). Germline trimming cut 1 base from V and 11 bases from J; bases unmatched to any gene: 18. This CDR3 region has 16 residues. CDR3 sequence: CAWSGPETGENGVAFF. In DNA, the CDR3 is TGTGCCTGGAGTGGTCCGGAGACAGGGGAAAACGGGGTGGCTTTCTTT.